This T cell receptor beta chain was documented in a study of cytomegalovirus exposure and HLA in healthy donors. Across the whole study: From HLA-typed donors, an early data release held 70 million to 95 million unique TCRs.

The PCR employed 60 Vbeta primers together with 13 Jbeta primers. Sequenced by immunoSEQ multiplex PCR; TCRdb stores in-frame clones only, minus some. The sample yields about 110,000 clones, around 80% seen once. J lost 0 bases, V lost 5 bases, and 11 bases had no gene match. From germline, CDR1 is SGHVS and CDR2 FNYEAQ. The CDR3 runs 17 residues. Study conclusions and caveats: About 87% or about 30% of the time was how often most TCR beta V segments were productive, according to an earlier analysis. As a later analysis revealed, the rate of TCR association differed by HLA locus, with DRB1 most and HLA-C fewest. Presence/absence analyses treated sequencing depth as roughly uniform across donors.

This clone was counted a single time. Antigen specificity is unknown. Input material: PBMCs. V is TRBV7-6 and J is TRBJ2-3, with 7 bases identical to TRBD2. This clonotype was sampled from a man aged 45-60 years in good health and CMV-seronegative. CDR3 bases: TGTGCCAGCAGCGGACCGAGACTAGCCACTAGCACAGATACGCAGTATTTT. Residues: CASSGPRLATSTDTQYF.